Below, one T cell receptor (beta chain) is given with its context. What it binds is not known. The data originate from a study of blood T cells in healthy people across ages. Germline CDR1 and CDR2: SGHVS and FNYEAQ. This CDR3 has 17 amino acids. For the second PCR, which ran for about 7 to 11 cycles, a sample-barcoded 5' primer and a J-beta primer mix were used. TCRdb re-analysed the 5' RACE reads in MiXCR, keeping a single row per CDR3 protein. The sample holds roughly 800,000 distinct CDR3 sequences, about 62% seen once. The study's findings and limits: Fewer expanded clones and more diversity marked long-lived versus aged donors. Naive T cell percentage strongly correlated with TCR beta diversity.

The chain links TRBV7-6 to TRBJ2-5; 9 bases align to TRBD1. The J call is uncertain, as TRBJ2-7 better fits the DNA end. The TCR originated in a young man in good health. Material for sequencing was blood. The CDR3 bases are TGTGCCAGCAGCACCCGAACGGGGACAGGGAATTCTGGCGAGCAGTACTTC. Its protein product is CASSTRTGTGNSGEQYF.